Below are 18 T cell receptor beta chains sequenced from a single sample in a study of low-dose radiotherapy and immunotherapy resistance in tumors. Alpha- and beta-chain coverage of first-strand cDNA came from TRAV- and TRBV-specific primers. The authors amplified TCRs for roughly 20 PCR cycles with a constant-region primer and a V-primer adapter. TCRdb re-derived calls from the reads in MiXCR, one entry per CDR3 protein. This sample yields over 15,000 distinct CDR3 sequences, of which roughly 70% are seen a single time; about an eighth belongs to the top ten. Source of these receptors: a human donor with advanced metastatic prostate, ovarian, gallbladder or colorectal cancer (not recorded which). This table probably holds off-target reads from a library built for another chain.

This chain connects TRBV3-1 to TRBJ2-7, with 9 bases identical to TRBD1. Per germline, CDR1 LGHDT and CDR2 YNNKEL (reference sequence). The CDR3 has 14 amino acids. V lost 4 bases to trimming and J lost 2 bases; unmatched junction nucleotides: 3. CDR3 protein: CASSPWTGAYEQYF. CDR3 coding DNA: TGTGCCAGCAGCCCCTGGACAGGGGCCTACGAGCAGTACTTC.

The chain recombines TRBV6-8 with TRBJ2-1; D may be TRBD2 (5 bases). CDR1 MNHGY and CDR2 SAAAGT come from the germline V gene. With 9 bases removed from V and 5 bases from J, the gap between germline ends came to 11 bases. CDR3 size: 12 residues. Written as DNA, the CDR3 is TGTGCCAGTCGGGAAATACACAATGAGCAGTTCTTC. This encodes CASREIHNEQFF.

This clonotype has only one observation. V usage is TRBV5-8 and J usage is TRBJ2-1, with D perhaps matching TRBD1 (5 bases). Looked up from germline, CDR1 is SGHTS and CDR2 is YDEGEE. V was pared by 2 bases and J by 2 bases, with 14 bases between. The CDR3 is made up of 16 amino acids. As DNA, the CDR3 is TGTGCCAGCAGCTTAATAAGGGGAAGCCCCTACAATGAGCAGTTCTTC. Translation: CASSLIRGSPYNEQFF.

This clonotype was observed a few times. CDR3 nucleotide sequence: TGTGCCAGCAGTATCGGACTAGCGGGACGTGTCCGTGGGGAGCAGTACTTC. Its protein product is CASSIGLAGRVRGEQYF. This rearrangement joins TRBV12-3 or TRBV12-4 to TRBJ2-7; 12 bases match TRBD2. The ends lost 5 bases at V and 7 bases at J; junction bases unmatched: 15. This CDR3 is 17 amino acids long.

This clonotype occurred a few times. The chain links TRBV5-4 to TRBJ2-5; no reliable D call. CDR3 length: 14 residues. Germline CDR1 and CDR2: SGHNT and YYREEE (reference sequence). Trimming cost V 0 bases and J 2 bases, with 8 bases left between them. The chain's CDR3 is CASSLVGPQETQYF. The CDR3, as DNA: TGTGCCAGCAGCTTGGTGGGCCCGCAAGAGACCCAGTACTTC.

This clonotype was counted once. J is TRBJ1-5 and V is TRBV19; D possibly corresponds to TRBD1 (5 bases). The V end lost 3 bases, the J end lost 7 bases, and 19 bases lay between the germline ends. Germline V lookup: CDR1 LNHDA, CDR2 SQIVND (reference sequence). The CDR3 consists of 16 residues. The CDR3 bases are TGTGCCAGTAGTATGGGCAGGGTAGGGGCTGGGCAGCCCCAGCATTTT. It encodes CASSMGRVGAGQPQHF.

V and J are TRBV28 and TRBJ1-1; D is unclear. This CDR3 contains 12 residues. Trimming took off 1 base at V and 2 bases at J, with 2 bases between the two ends. Germline V gene data show CDR1 as MDHEN and CDR2 as SYDVKM. CDR3 loop: CASSLFNTEAFF. CDR3 sequence (DNA): TGTGCCAGCAGTTTATTTAACACTGAAGCTTTCTTT.

V is TRBV13 and J is TRBJ2-1, with D hard to call. The germline gives CDR1 PRHDT, CDR2 FYEKMQ (reference sequence). V shed 7 bases and J shed 3 bases, with 4 bases lying between them. The CDR3 is 11 amino acids. The CDR3, as DNA: TGTGCCAGCAAGGGCTACAATGAGCAGTTCTTC. Its translation: CASKGYNEQFF.

V gene TRBV11-3 combines with J gene TRBJ2-5; TRBD1 matches 7 bases. Germline V gene lookup returns CDR1 SGHNT and CDR2 YENEEA. CDR3 length equals 17 residues. The V gene end was trimmed by 0 bases and the J gene end by 2 bases; junction bases not matched to a gene: 9. CDR3 DNA sequence: TGTGCCAGCAGCTTAGAGTTCGCAGGGGGTGGGCAAGAGACCCAGTACTTC. It yields the protein CASSLEFAGGGQETQYF.

The rearrangement joins TRBV7-2 to TRBJ2-5; D unclear. The CDR3 totals 15 residues. The V end was cut by 1 base, the J end by 5 bases, with 14 bases between. Germline loops: CDR1 SGHTA, CDR2 FQGNSA. This chain's CDR3 is CASSLVIGPPETQYF. DNA of the CDR3: TGTGCCAGCAGCTTAGTAATAGGACCGCCGGAGACCCAGTACTTC.

This clonotype appeared a few times. The CDR3 DNA reads TGTGCCATCAGTGAAAATGGAGGCGCTGGAAACACCATATATTTT. Translated: CAISENGGAGNTIYF. The genes are TRBV10-3 and TRBJ1-3; D remains unclear. The germline CDR1 and CDR2 sequences are ENHRY and SYGVKD. V shed 3 bases and J shed 2 bases, with 11 bases lying between them. The CDR3 consists of 15 residues.

V usage is TRBV5-1 and J usage is TRBJ2-7; D may be TRBD1 (5 bases). With 5 bases removed from V and 7 bases from J, the gap between germline ends came to 16 bases. CDR3 length: 13 amino acids. Germline V gene lookup returns CDR1 SGHRS and CDR2 YFSETQ. The CDR3 nucleotides read TGCGCCAGCAGTCCTACCCCAGGGCTGGAGCAGTACTTC. Translating it yields CASSPTPGLEQYF.

The genes are TRBV5-5 and TRBJ2-5; D gene unclear. CDR3 length: 17 amino acids. CDR1 and CDR2 from the germline V gene are SGHKS and YYEKEE (reference sequence). Trimming took 5 bases from V and 2 from J, leaving 22 bases between them. CDR3 region: CASSSGWGLGPQETQYF. The CDR3 bases are TGTGCCAGCAGTTCTGGGTGGGGTTTGGGCCCACAAGAGACCCAGTACTTC.

This clonotype was recorded only once. This rearrangement joins TRBV28 to TRBJ2-1; 8 nucleotides match TRBD1. This CDR3 spans 14 amino acids. The V gene's germline CDR1 is MDHEN and CDR2 SYDVKM. The ends lost 5 bases at V and 4 bases at J; junction bases unmatched: 4. The CDR3 nucleotides read TGTGCCAGCAGTCGGACAGGGCGGTACAATGAGCAGTTCTTC. Its protein product is CASSRTGRYNEQFF.

The rearrangement joins TRBV7-8 to TRBJ1-2, with D uncertain. The CDR3 contains 13 residues. Germline CDR1 is SGHVS and CDR2 is FQNEAQ. Trimming took off 1 base at V and 1 base at J, with 4 bases between the two ends. CDR3 nucleotides: TGTGCCAGCAGCTTAGACAGTAACTATGGCTACACCTTC. Translated, it gives CASSLDSNYGYTF.

This clonotype was seen once. This chain connects TRBV5-1 to TRBJ1-1; no reliable D call. CDR1 SGHRS and CDR2 YFSETQ come from the germline V gene. The length of the CDR3 is 17 residues. V was pared by 0 bases and J by 3 bases, with 18 bases between. CDR3 in DNA: TGCGCCAGCAGCTTGGCACGGGGAGGGATACGGGACACTGAAGCTTTCTTT. Residues: CASSLARGGIRDTEAFF.

The J gene is TRBJ2-1, the V gene TRBV4-3; TRBD2 aligns across 10 bases. Germline CDR1 and CDR2: LGHNA and YSLEER. J was trimmed by 14 bases and V by 0 bases; bases with no gene match: 7. The length of the CDR3 is 14 residues. The CDR3 region is CASSQDQTSGAKFF. In DNA form, the CDR3 reads TGCGCCAGCAGCCAAGATCAAACTAGCGGGGCCAAGTTCTTC.

This clonotype came up a few times. V gene TRBV27 combines with J gene TRBJ2-1; a weak D match, TRBD2 (6 bases). The CDR3 has 14 amino acids. Germline CDR1 reads MNHEY; CDR2 reads SMNVEV (reference sequence). V lost 5 bases to trimming and J lost 8 bases, with 16 bases between them. The DNA of the CDR3 is TGTGCCAGCAGTCCCGCCGGGACTTACCATGAGCAGTTCTTC. This translates into CASSPAGTYHEQFF.